Sequencing of this T cell receptor (beta chain) was carried out in a study of blood T cell repertoires in COVID-19. The table lists this clone with a few counts. Different DNA sequences within this sample yield the same CDR3. The repertoire was sequenced with immunoSEQ multiplex PCR; TCRdb's copy has only in-frame clones and lacks some. Of 150,000 to 200,000 clones listed, more than 75% are singletons. The receptor's source is a man aged 40-49 years with active or convalescent COVID-19. Sequencing was carried out using peripheral blood.

The CDR3 DNA reads TGTGCCAGCGGGGGGGCGTGGGGGGCCAACGTCCTGACTTTC. This encodes CASGGAWGANVLTF. This chain links TRBV10-3 with TRBJ2-6, with TRBD2 matching over 9 bases. The CDR3 runs 14 residues. Germline values: CDR1 ENHRY, CDR2 SYGVKD. The ends lost 10 bases at V and 4 bases at J; junction bases unmatched: 5.